This T cell receptor (beta chain) was profiled in a study of T cells in Graves' hyperthyroidism and ophthalmopathy. Germline assignment: CDR1 LNHDA and CDR2 SQIVND (reference sequence). This CDR3 comprises 15 residues. Trimming shortened V by 5 bases and J by 0 bases, and 12 bases separated the two germline ends. RNA transcripts yielded amplified TCR beta CDR3 regions. When the TCR CDR3 underwent first-round RT-PCR, the HTBI primer set was used. Using its own MiXCR run on the multiplex PCR reads, TCRdb lists one record per CDR3 protein. Among about 460,000 distinct CDR3 sequences listed, approximately 23% were seen once.

The TCR originated in a woman aged 70-85 years with Graves' ophthalmopathy. What was sequenced was blood. The chain has TRBV19 and TRBJ2-3; D unresolved. CDR3 sequence (DNA): TGTGCCAGTAGTCCCGGTGGAAGTAGCACAGATACGCAGTATTTT. Translating gives CASSPGGSSTDTQYF.